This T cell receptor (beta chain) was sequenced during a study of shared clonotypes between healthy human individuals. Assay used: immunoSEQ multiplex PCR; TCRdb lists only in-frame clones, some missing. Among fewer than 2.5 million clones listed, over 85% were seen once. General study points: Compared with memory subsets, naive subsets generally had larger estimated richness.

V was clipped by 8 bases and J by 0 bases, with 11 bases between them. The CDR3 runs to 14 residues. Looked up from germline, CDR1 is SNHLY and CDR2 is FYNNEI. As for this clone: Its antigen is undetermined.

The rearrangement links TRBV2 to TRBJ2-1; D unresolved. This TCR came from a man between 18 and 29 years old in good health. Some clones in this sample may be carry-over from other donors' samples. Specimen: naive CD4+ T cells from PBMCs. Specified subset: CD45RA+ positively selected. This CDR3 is CASGDPSSYNEQFF. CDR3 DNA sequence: TGTGCCAGCGGAGACCCGAGCTCCTACAATGAGCAGTTCTTC.